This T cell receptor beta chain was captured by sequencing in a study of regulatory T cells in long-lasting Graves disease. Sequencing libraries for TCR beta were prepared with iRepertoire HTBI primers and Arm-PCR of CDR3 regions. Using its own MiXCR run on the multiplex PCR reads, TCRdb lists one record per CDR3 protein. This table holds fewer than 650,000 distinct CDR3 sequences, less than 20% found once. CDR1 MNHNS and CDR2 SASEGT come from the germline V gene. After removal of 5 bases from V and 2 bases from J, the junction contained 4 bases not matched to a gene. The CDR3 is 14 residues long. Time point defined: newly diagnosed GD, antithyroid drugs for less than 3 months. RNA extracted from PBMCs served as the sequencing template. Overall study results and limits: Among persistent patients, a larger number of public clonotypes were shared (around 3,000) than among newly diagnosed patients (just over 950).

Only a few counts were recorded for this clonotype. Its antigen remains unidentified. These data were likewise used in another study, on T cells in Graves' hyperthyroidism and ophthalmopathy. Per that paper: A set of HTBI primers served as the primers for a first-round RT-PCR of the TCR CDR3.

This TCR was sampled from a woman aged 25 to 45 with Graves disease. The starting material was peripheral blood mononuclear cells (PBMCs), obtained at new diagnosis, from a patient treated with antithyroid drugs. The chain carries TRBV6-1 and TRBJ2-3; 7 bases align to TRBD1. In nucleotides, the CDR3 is TGTGCCAGCAGTCGGGACAGCTTCACAGATACGCAGTATTTT. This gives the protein CASSRDSFTDTQYF.